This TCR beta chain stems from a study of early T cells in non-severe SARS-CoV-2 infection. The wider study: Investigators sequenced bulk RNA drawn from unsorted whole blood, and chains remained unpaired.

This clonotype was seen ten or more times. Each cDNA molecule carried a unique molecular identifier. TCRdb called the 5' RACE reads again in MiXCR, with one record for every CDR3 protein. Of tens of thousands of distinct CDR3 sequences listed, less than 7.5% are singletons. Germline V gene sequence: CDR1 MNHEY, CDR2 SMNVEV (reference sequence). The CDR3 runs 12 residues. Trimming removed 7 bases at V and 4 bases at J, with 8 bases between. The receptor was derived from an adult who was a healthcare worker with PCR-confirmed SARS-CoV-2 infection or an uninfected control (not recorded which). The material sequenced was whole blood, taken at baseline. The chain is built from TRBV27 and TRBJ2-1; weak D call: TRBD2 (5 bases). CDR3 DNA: TGTGCCAGCACTAGCCGGTACAATGAGCAGTTCTTC. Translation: CASTSRYNEQFF.